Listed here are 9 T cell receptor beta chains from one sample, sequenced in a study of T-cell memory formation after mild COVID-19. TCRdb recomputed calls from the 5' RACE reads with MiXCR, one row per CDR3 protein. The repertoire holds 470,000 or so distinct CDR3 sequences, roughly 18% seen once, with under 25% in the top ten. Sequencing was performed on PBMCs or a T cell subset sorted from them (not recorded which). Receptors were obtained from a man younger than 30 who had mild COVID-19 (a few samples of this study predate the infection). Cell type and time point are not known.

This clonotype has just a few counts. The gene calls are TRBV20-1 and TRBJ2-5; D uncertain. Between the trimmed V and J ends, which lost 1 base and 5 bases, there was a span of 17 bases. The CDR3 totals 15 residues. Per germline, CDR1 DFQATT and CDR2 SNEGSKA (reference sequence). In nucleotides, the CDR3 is TGCAGTGCTAGAGCAAACTACCAACCCGGGGAGACCCAGTACTTC. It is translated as CSARANYQPGETQYF.

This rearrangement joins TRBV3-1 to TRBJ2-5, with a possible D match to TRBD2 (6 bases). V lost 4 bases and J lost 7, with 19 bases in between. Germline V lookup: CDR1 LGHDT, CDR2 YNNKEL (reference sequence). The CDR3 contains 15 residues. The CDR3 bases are TGTGCCAGCAGCCCCCCCGGCGGGGCATCGGGGACCCAGTACTTC. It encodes CASSPPGGASGTQYF.

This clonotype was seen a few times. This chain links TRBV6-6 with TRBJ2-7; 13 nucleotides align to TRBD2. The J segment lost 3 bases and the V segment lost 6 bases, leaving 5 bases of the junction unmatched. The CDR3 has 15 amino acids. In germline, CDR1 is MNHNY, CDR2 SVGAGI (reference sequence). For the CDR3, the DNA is TGTGCCAGCAGCCTAGGGACTAGCGGGGTCTACGAGCAGTACGTC. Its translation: CASSLGTSGVYEQYV.

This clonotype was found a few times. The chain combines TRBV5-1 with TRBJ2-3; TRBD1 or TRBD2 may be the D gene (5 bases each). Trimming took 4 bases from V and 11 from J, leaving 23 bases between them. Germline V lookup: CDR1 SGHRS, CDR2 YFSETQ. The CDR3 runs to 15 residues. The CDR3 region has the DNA TGCGCCAGCAGCGCCGGACGGGACCCCTCCGTCCTGCAGTATTTT. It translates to CASSAGRDPSVLQYF.

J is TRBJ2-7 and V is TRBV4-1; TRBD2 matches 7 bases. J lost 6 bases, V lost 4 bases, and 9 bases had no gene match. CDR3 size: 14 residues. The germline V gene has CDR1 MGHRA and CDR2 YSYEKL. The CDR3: CASSLFWGGTEQYV. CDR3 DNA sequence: TGCGCCAGCAGCCTATTCTGGGGGGGGACCGAGCAGTACGTC.

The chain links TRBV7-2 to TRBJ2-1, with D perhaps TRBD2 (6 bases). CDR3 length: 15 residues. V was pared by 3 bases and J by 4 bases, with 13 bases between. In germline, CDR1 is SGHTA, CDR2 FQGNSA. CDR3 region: CASSLDFGGYNEQFF. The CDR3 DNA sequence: TGTGCCAGCAGCTTGGACTTTGGGGGGTACAATGAGCAGTTCTTC.

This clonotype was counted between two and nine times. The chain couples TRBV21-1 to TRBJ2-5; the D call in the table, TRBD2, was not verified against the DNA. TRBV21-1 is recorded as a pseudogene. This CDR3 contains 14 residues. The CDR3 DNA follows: TGTGCCAGCAGCCGAAGACGGGAGGAGGAGACCCAGTACTTC. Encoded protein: CASSRRREEETQYF.

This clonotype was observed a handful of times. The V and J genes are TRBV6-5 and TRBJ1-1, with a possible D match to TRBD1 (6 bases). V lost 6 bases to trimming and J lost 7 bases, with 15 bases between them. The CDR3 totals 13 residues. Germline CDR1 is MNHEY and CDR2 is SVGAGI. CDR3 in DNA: TGTGCCAGCAGAATATCCCTCAGGGGTGAAGCTTTCTTT. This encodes CASRISLRGEAFF.

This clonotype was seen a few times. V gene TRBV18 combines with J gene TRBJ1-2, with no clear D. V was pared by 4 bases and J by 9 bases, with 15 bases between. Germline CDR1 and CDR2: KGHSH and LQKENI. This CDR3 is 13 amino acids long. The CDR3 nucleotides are TGTGCCAGCTCACTGGAATGGGGAAAGCGCTACACCTTC. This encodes CASSLEWGKRYTF.